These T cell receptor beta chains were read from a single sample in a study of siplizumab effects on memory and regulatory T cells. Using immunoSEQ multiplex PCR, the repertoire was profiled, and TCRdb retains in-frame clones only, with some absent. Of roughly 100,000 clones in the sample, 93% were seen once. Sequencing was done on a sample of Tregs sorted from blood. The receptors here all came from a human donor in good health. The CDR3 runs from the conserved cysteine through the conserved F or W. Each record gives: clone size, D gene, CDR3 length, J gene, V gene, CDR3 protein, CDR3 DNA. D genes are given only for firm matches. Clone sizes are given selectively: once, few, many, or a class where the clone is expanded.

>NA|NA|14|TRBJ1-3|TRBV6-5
CASNPRLGGNTIYF
TGTGCCAGCAATCCCAGGCTGGGAGGAAACACCATATATTTT
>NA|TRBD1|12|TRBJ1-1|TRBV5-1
CASSFDRGKAFF
TGCGCCAGCAGCTTTGACAGGGGGAAAGCTTTCTTT
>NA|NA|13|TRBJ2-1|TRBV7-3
CASSLIVWGEQFF
TGTGCCAGCAGCTTAATTGTTTGGGGTGAGCAGTTCTTC
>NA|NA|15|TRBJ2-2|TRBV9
CASSVEGLATGELFF
TGTGCCAGCAGCGTAGAGGGGCTAGCTACCGGGGAGCTGTTTTTT
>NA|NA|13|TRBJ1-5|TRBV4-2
CASSHILNQPQHF
TGTGCCAGCAGCCATATCCTTAATCAGCCCCAGCATTTT
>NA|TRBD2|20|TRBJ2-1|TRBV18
CASSLTLASGGPSSYNEQFF
TGTGCCAGCTCTTTAACATTAGCTAGCGGGGGGCCAAGCTCCTACAATGAGCAGTTCTTC
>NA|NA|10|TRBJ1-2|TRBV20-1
CSSGIYGYTF
TGCAGTTCAGGGATCTATGGCTACACCTTC
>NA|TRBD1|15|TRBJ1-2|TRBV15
CATSRGTGSNYGYTF
TGTGCCACCAGCAGAGGGACAGGTTCGAACTATGGCTACACCTTC
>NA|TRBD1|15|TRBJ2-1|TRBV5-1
CASSKGQGAYNEQFF
TGCGCCAGCAGCAAAGGACAGGGGGCCTACAATGAGCAGTTCTTC
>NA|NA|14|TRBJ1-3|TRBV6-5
CASSYGGAGNTIYF
TGTGCCAGCAGTTACGGGGGGGCTGGAAACACCATATATTTT
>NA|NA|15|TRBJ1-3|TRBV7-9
CASSPPGAPGNTIYF
TGTGCCAGCAGCCCCCCGGGGGCCCCTGGAAACACCATATATTTT
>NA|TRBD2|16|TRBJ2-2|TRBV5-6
CASSLFYGRVTGELFF
TGTGCCAGCAGCTTGTTTTACGGGAGGGTGACCGGGGAGCTGTTTTTT
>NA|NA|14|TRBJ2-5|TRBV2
CASSDWELAETQYF
TGTGCCAGCAGTGATTGGGAGCTAGCAGAGACCCAGTACTTC
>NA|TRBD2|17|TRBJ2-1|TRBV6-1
CASSEKFLAGGLAGQFF
TGTGCCAGCAGTGAAAAGTTCTTAGCGGGGGGTTTAGCGGGGCAGTTCTTC
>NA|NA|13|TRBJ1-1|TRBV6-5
CASRRGGRTEAFF
TGTGCCAGCAGACGGGGGGGCCGCACTGAAGCTTTCTTT
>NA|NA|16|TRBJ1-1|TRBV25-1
CASRDSQTGWGTEAFF
TGTGCCAGCAGGGATTCTCAAACTGGCTGGGGGACTGAAGCTTTCTTT
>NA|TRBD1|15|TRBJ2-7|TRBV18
CASSPPRTGTYEQYF
TGTGCCAGCTCACCACCGCGGACAGGGACCTACGAGCAGTACTTC
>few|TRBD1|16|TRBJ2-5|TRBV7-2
CASSPSGTGGLETQYF
TGTGCCAGCAGTCCCTCCGGGACAGGGGGCTTGGAGACCCAGTACTTC
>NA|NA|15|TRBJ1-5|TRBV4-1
CASSQLQQGDQPQHF
TGCGCCAGCAGCCAACTCCAACAGGGTGACCAGCCCCAGCATTTT
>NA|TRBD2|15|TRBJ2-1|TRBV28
CASSFSGRRGSEQFF
TGTGCCAGCAGTTTTAGCGGGAGAAGGGGTAGTGAGCAGTTCTTC
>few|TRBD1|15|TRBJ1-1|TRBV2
CASSGGQPLNTEAFF
TGTGCCAGCAGTGGGGGACAGCCCTTGAACACTGAAGCTTTCTTT
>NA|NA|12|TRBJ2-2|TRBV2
CASSEGGGELFF
TGTGCCAGCAGCGAGGGCGGCGGGGAGCTGTTTTTT
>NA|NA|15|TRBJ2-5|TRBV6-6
CASSYLGVGQETQYF
TGTGCCAGCAGTTACCTGGGGGTAGGCCAAGAGACCCAGTACTTC
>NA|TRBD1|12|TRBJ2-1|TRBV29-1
CSVRGRNNEQFF
TGCAGCGTCAGGGGGCGGAACAATGAGCAGTTCTTC
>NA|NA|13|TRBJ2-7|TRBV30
CAWAQHLTYEQYF
TGTGCCTGGGCACAGCATTTGACCTACGAGCAGTACTTC
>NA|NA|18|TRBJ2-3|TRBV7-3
CASSLTASSIYPTDTQYF
TGTGCCAGCAGCTTAACGGCTTCTAGCATATACCCCACAGATACGCAGTATTTT
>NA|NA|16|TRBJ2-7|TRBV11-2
CASSSSPGRAAYEQYF
TGTGCCAGCAGCTCCTCACCTGGGCGGGCAGCCTACGAGCAGTACTTC
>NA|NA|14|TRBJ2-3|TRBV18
CASSPSGSTDTQYF
TGTGCCAGCTCACCTAGCGGAAGCACAGATACGCAGTATTTT
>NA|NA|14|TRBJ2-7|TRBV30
CAWSVGGGTYEQYF
TGTGCCTGGAGTGTTGGTGGGGGAACCTACGAGCAGTACTTC
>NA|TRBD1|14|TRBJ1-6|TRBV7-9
CASSSGQGISPLHF
TGTGCCAGCAGCTCAGGACAGGGCATTTCACCCCTCCACTTT
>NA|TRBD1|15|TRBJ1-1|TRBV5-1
CASSPFTGVGTEAFF
TGCGCCAGCAGCCCCTTTACAGGGGTAGGGACTGAAGCTTTCTTT
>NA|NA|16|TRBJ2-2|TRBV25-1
CASSGRRDSNTGELFF
TGTGCCAGCAGCGGAAGGAGGGATTCGAACACCGGGGAGCTGTTTTTT
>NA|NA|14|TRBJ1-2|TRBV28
CASSFRGLRPGYTF
TGTGCCAGCAGTTTCAGGGGACTGCGGCCGGGCTACACCTTC